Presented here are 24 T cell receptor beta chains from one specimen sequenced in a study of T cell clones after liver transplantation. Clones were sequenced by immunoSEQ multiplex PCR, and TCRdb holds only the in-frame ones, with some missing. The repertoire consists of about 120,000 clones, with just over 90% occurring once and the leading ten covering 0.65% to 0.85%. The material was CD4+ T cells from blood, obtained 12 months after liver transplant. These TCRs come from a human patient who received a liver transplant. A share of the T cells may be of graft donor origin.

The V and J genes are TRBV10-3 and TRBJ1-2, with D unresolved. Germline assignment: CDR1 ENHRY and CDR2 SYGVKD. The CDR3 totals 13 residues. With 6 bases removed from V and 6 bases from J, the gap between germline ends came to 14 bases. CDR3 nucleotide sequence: TGTGCCATCAGGGAAGCCCCCGGGGATGGCTACACCTTC. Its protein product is CAIREAPGDGYTF.

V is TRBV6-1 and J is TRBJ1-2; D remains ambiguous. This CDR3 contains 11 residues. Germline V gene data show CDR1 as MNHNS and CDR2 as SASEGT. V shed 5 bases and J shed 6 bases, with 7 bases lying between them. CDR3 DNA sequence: TGTGCCAGCAGTAGCTTTAATGGCTACACCTTC. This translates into CASSSFNGYTF.

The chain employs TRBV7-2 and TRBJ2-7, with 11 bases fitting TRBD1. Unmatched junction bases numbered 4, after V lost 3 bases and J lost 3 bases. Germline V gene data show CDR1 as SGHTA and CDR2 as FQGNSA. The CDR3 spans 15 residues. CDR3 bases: TGTGCCAGCAGCTTCACCGGGACAGGGGGCTACGAGCAGTACTTC. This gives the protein CASSFTGTGGYEQYF.

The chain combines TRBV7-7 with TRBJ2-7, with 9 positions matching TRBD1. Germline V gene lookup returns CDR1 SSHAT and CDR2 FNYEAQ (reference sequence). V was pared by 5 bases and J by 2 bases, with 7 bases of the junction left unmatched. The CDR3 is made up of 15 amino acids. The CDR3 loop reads CASSNRDRVPYEQYF. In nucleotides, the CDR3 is TGTGCCAGCAGCAACCGGGACAGGGTTCCCTACGAGCAGTACTTC.

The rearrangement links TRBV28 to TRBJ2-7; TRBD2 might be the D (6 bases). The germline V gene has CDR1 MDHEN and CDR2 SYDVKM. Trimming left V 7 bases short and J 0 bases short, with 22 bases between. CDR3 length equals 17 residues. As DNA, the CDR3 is TGTGCCAGCACCATGCGAACGCGGGGCAAAACCTCCTACGAGCAGTACTTC. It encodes CASTMRTRGKTSYEQYF.

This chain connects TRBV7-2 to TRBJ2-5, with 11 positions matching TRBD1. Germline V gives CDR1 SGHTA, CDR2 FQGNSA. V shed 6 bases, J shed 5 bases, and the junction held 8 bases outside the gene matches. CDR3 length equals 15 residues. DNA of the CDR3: TGTGCCAGCAGTTTAAACGGACAGGGGGCTGAGACCCAGTACTTC. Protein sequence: CASSLNGQGAETQYF.

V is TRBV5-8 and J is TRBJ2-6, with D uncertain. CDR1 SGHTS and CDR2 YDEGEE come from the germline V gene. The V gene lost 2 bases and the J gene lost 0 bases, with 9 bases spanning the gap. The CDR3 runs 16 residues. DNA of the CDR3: TGTGCCAGCAGCTTCATACGGAGCTCTGGGGCCAACGTCCTGACTTTC. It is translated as CASSFIRSSGANVLTF.

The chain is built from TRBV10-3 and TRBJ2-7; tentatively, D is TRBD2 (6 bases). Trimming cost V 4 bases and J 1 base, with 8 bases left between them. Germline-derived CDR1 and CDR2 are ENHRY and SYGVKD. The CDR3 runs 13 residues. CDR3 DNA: TGTGCCATCAGTGGCCGGGAGTCCTACGAGCAGTACTTC. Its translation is CAISGRESYEQYF.

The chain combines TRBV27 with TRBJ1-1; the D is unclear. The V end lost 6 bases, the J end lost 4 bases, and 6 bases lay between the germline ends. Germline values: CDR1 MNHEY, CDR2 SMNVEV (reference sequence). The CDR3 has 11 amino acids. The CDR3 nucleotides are TGTGCCAGCAGCTACGGCACTGAAGCTTTCTTT. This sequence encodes CASSYGTEAFF.

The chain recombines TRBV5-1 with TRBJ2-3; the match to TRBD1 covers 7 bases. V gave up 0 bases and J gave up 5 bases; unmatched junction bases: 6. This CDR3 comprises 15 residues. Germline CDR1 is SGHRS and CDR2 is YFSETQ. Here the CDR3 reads CASSLEQGMGDTQYF. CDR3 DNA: TGCGCCAGCAGCTTGGAACAGGGGATGGGAGATACGCAGTATTTT. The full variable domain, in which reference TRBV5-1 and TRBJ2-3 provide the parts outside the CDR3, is KAGVTQTPRYLIKTRGQQVTLSCSPISGHRSVSWYQQTPGQGLQFLFEYFSETQRNKGNFPGRFSGRQFSNSRSEMNVSTLELGDSALYLCASSLEQGMGDTQYFGPGTRLTVL.

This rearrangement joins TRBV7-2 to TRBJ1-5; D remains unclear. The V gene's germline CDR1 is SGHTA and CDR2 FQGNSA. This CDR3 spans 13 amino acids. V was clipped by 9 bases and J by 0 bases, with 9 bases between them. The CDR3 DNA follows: TGTGCCAGTTCGATAAGTAGCAATCAGCCCCAGCATTTT. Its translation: CASSISSNQPQHF.

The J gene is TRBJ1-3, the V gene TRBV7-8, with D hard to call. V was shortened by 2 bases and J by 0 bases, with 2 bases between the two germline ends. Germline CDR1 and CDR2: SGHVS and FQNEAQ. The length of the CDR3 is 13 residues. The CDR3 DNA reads TGTGCCAGCAGCTTAAGCTCTGGAAACACCATATATTTT. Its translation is CASSLSSGNTIYF.

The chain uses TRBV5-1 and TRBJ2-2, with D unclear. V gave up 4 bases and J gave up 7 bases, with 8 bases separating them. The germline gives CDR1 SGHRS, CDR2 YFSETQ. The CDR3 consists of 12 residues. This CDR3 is CASSPPVGELFF. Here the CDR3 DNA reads TGCGCCAGCAGCCCACCGGTCGGGGAGCTGTTTTTT.

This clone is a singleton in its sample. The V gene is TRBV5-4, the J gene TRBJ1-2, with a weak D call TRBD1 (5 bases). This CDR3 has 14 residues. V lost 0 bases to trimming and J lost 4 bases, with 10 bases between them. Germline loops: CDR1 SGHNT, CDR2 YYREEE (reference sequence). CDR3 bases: TGTGCCAGCAGCTTGGAGGGCGGGGGCTATGGCTACACCTTC. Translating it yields CASSLEGGGYGYTF.

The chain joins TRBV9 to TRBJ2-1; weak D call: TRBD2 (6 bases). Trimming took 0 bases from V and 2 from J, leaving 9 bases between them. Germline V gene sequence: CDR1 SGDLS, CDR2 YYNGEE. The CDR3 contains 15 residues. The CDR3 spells CASSVADYTYNEQFF. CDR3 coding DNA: TGTGCCAGCAGCGTAGCGGACTACACCTACAATGAGCAGTTCTTC.

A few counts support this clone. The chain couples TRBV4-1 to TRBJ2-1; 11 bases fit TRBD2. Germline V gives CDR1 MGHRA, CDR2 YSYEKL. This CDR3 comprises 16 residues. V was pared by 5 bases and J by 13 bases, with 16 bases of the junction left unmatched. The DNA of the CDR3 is TGCGCCAGCAGCTCAAGGACGGGACTAGCGGACCGAGGTCAGTTCTTC. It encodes CASSSRTGLADRGQFF.

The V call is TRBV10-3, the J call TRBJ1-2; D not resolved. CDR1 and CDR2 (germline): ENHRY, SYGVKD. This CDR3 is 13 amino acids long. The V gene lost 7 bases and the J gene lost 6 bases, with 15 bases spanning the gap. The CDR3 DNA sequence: TGTGCCATCAATGACGGATTCCTAAATGGCTACACCTTC. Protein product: CAINDGFLNGYTF.

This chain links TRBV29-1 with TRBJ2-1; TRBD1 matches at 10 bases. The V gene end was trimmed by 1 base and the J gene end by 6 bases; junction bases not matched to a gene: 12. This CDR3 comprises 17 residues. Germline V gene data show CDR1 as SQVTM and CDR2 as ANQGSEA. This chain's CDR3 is CSVEARTGGWLSNEQFF. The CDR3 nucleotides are TGCAGCGTTGAAGCCCGGACAGGGGGTTGGTTGTCCAATGAGCAGTTCTTC.

This chain's CDR3 is CAWSRFGTANEKLFF. DNA for the CDR3: TGTGCCTGGAGTCGTTTCGGGACAGCAAATGAAAAACTGTTTTTT. The rearrangement links TRBV30 to TRBJ1-4; 7 bases fit TRBD1. The CDR3 has 15 amino acids. The ends lost 2 bases at V and 5 bases at J; junction bases unmatched: 8. Germline V gene sequence: CDR1 GTSNPN, CDR2 SVGIG (reference sequence).

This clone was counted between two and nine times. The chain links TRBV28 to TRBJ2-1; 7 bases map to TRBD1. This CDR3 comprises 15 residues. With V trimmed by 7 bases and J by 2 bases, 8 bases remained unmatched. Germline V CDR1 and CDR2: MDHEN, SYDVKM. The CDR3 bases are TGTGCCAGCACGACCTGGACAGGAACCTACAATGAGCAGTTCTTC. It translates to CASTTWTGTYNEQFF. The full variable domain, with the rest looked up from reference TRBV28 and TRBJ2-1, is DVKVTQSSRYLVKRTGEKVFLECVQDMDHENMFWYRQDPGLGLRLIYFSYDVKMKEKGDIPEGYSVSREKKERFSLILESASTNQTSMYLCASTTWTGTYNEQFFGPGTRLTVL.

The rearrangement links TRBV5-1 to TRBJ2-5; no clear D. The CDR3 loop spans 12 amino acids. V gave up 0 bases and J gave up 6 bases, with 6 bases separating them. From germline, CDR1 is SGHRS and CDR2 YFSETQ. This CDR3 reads CASSLEQKTQYF. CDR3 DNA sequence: TGCGCCAGCAGCTTGGAACAAAAGACCCAGTACTTC.

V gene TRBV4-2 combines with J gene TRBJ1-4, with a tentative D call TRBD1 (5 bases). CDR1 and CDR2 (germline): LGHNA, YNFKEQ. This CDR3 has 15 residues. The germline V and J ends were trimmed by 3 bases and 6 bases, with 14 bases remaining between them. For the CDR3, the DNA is TGTGCCAGCAGCCAGGGGGTGGTCGGCGATGAAAAACTGTTTTTT. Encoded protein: CASSQGVVGDEKLFF.

CDR3 DNA: TGTGCTAGTGGTCCCGGGACTAGCGACACAGATACGCAGTATTTT. As protein: CASGPGTSDTDTQYF. The chain employs TRBV12-5 and TRBJ2-3; TRBD2 matches at 10 bases. The CDR3 is 15 residues long. V trimming: 5 bases; J trimming: 2 bases; junction bases outside the gene matches: 4. CDR1 and CDR2 from the germline V gene are LGHNT and FRNRAP.

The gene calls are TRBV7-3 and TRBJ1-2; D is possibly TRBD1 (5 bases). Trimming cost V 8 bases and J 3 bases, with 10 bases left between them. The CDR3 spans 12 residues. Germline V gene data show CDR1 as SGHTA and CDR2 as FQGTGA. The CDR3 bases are TGTGCCAGCTCTGGGGCAGACTATGGCTACACCTTC. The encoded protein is CASSGADYGYTF.